One and the same sample provided the 4 T cell receptor beta chains below, sequenced in a study of response to subunit inactivated influenza vaccine. TCRdb re-called the RT-PCR reads with MiXCR, one entry per CDR3 protein. The sample has 550,000 to 600,000 distinct CDR3 sequences, 10% to 15% seen once. Sample: PBMCs from blood, taken on the day of vaccination. Receptors originate from a man aged 45-65 years who received an inactivated influenza vaccine.

This clonotype was picked up many times. V usage is TRBV5-1 and J usage is TRBJ1-4; D possibly corresponds to TRBD1 (6 bases). Trimming took 7 bases from V and 4 from J, leaving 11 bases between them. Germline lookup yields CDR1 SGHRS and CDR2 YFSETQ. CDR3 length: 13 residues. This CDR3 reads CASGEGVNEKLFF. DNA for the CDR3: TGCGCCAGCGGCGAGGGGGTTAATGAAAAACTGTTTTTT.

Only a few counts were recorded for this clonotype. The chain joins TRBV2 to TRBJ2-5; no reliable D call. Germline V gene lookup returns CDR1 SNHLY and CDR2 FYNNEI. The V end lost 4 bases, the J end lost 5 bases, and 14 bases lay between the germline ends. This CDR3 is built from 14 residues. CDR3 region: CASSGTRVSETQYF. The CDR3 DNA reads TGTGCCAGCAGTGGAACCCGGGTTTCGGAGACCCAGTACTTC.

The rearrangement joins TRBV12-3 or TRBV12-4 to TRBJ2-1, with 11 bases fitting TRBD2. With V trimmed by 8 bases and J by 4 bases, 7 bases remained unmatched. The CDR3 contains 15 residues. The CDR3 loop reads CASGKGTSGYNEQFF. For the CDR3, the DNA is TGTGCCAGCGGAAAAGGGACTAGCGGATACAATGAGCAGTTCTTC.

The rearrangement links TRBV6-5 to TRBJ2-5; 10 bases fit TRBD1. CDR1 is MNHEY, CDR2 SVGAGI, per germline. CDR3 length: 15 residues. With 4 bases clipped from V and 3 bases from J, the junction kept 5 bases outside the gene matches. For the CDR3, the DNA is TGTGCCAGCAGTTTCGCCGGGACAGGGGAAGAGACCCAGTACTTC. Protein product: CASSFAGTGEETQYF.